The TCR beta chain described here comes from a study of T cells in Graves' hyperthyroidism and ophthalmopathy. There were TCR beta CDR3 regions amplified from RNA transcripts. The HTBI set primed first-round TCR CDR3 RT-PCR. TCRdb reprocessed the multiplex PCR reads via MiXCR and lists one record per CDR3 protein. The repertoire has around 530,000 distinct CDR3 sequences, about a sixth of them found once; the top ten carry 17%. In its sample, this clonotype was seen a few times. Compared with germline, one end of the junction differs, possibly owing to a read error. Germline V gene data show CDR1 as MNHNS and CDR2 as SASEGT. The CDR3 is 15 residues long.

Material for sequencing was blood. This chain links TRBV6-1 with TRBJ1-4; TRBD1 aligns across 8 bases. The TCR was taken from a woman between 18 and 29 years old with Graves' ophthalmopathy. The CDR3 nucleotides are TGTGCCAGCAGAGCGGACAGGGTGGTTAACGAAAAACTGCTTTTT. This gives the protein CASRADRVVNEKLLF.